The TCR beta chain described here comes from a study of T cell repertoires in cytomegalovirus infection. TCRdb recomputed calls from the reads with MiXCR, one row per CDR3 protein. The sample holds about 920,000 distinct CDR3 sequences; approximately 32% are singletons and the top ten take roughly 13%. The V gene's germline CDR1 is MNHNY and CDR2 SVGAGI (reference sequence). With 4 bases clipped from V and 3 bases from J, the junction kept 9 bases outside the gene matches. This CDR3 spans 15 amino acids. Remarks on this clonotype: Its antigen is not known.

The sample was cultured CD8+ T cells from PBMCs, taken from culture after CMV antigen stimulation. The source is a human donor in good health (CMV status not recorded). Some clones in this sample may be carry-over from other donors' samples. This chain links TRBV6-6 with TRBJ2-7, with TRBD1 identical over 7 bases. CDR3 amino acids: CASSSPGQQGYEQYF. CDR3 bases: TGTGCCAGCAGTTCCCCGGGACAGCAGGGCTACGAGCAGTACTTC.